This T cell receptor beta chain was profiled in a study of regulatory T cells in long-lasting Graves disease. Broader study findings: Peripheral blood, not thyroid tissue, was the sole material studied.

This clonotype occurred many times. Antigen: not known. CDR3-region Arm-PCR and iRepertoire HTBI primers produced the TCR beta libraries. TCRdb recomputed calls from the multiplex PCR reads with MiXCR, one row per CDR3 protein. The repertoire holds some 370,000 distinct CDR3 sequences, with about 11% as singletons. Indicated time point: newly diagnosed GD, antithyroid drugs for less than 3 months. The TCR library was made from RNA that had been extracted from PBMCs in TRIzol. The CDR3 runs to 15 residues. The V end was cut by 4 bases, the J end by 4 bases, with 15 bases between. Germline V CDR1 and CDR2: SEHNR, FQNEAQ (reference sequence). This sample also appeared in a second study, on T cells in Graves' hyperthyroidism and ophthalmopathy.

Material: peripheral blood mononuclear cells (PBMCs), obtained at new diagnosis, from a patient treated with antithyroid drugs. The V call is TRBV7-9, the J call TRBJ2-3, with TRBD2 as a possible D gene (5 bases). The TCR was taken from a woman between 18 and 29 years old with Graves disease. The CDR3 DNA reads TGTGCCAGCAGCTCCATCTTCGGGGAAGCAGATACGCAGTATTTT. Encoded protein: CASSSIFGEADTQYF. The full variable domain, its missing parts supplied by reference TRBV7-9 and TRBJ2-3, is DTGVSQNPRHKITKRGQNVTFRCDPISEHNRLYWYRQTLGQGPEFLTYFQNEAQLEKSRLLSDRFSAERPKGSFSTLEIQRTEQGDSAMYLCASSSIFGEADTQYFGPGTRLTVL.